This T cell receptor (beta chain) is from a study of blood T cell repertoires in COVID-19. Across the whole study: T cells, B-cell-depleted T cells, or PBMCs supplied cDNA or gDNA.

V lost 2 bases and J lost 0; bases outside the gene matches: 8. The CDR3 covers 19 residues. Germline CDR1 LNHDA, CDR2 SQIVND (reference sequence). This clone was counted once. Generated by immunoSEQ multiplex PCR, the TCRdb table keeps only in-frame clones and is missing some. The sample has some 120,000 clones; about nine tenths are singletons. This chain joins TRBV19 and TRBJ2-3; 13 nucleotides align to TRBD2. Sequencing was done on a sample of peripheral blood. The receptor was isolated from a man aged 50 to 59 with active COVID-19. The CDR3 spells CASSIYLGTSGESTDTQYF. The CDR3 DNA sequence: TGTGCCAGTAGTATATATCTCGGGACTAGCGGGGAGAGCACAGATACGCAGTATTTT. Using reference TRBV19 and TRBJ2-3 for the parts outside the CDR3, the full variable domain is DGGITQSPKYLFRKEGQNVTLSCEQNLNHDAMYWYRQDPGQGLRLIYYSQIVNDFQKGDIAEGYSVSREKKESFPLTVTSAQKNPTAFYLCASSIYLGTSGESTDTQYFGPGTRLTVL.